These 19 T cell receptor beta chains share one sample of origin, sequenced in a study of regulatory T cells in long-lasting Graves disease. With iRepertoire HTBI primers and Arm-PCR of CDR3 regions, TCR beta libraries were built. MiXCR, applied by TCRdb to the multiplex PCR reads, yields one record per CDR3 protein. The sample contains 300,000 to 400,000 distinct CDR3 sequences, under 20% of which appear only once. The time point denotes: newly diagnosed GD, antithyroid drugs for less than 3 months. The TCR library was made from RNA that had been extracted from PBMCs in TRIzol. The source material was peripheral blood mononuclear cells (PBMCs), sampled at new diagnosis, from a patient treated with antithyroid drugs. Source of these receptors: a female donor with Graves disease.

This clonotype was seen many times. The genes are TRBV28 and TRBJ2-1; TRBD2 matches at 10 bases. The end of the DNA fits TRBJ2-5 better, so the J call may be wrong. This CDR3 contains 14 residues. Per the germline V gene, CDR1 is MDHEN and CDR2 is SYDVKM. The CDR3 reads CASSPAGGAETQYF. The CDR3 nucleotides read TGTGCCAGCAGTCCAGCGGGAGGGGCTGAGACCCAGTACTTC.

This clonotype was recorded many times. The rearrangement joins TRBV5-5 to TRBJ2-2; D unresolved. CDR3 length: 12 residues. Germline V gene lookup returns CDR1 SGHKS and CDR2 YYEKEE (reference sequence). The V end was cut by 4 bases, the J end by 4 bases, with 5 bases between. Here the CDR3 reads CASSVPTGELFF. CDR3 DNA sequence: TGTGCCAGCAGCGTCCCCACCGGGGAGCTGTTTTTT.

This clonotype showed up many times. CDR3 coding DNA: TGTGCCAGCAGTGAAGACAGAGACCCCGAAAAACTGTTTTTT. Its translation: CASSEDRDPEKLFF. This sequence joins TRBV2 and TRBJ1-4; D not resolved. The V end was cut by 1 base, the J end by 8 bases, with 11 bases between. The germline V gene encodes CDR1 SNHLY and CDR2 FYNNEI. The CDR3 sequence is 14 residues long.

The chain carries TRBV7-3 and TRBJ1-1; TRBD1 is a possible D gene (6 bases). CDR1 is SGHTA, CDR2 FQGTGA, per germline. The V and J ends lost 5 bases and 4 bases respectively, with 14 bases between them. The CDR3 runs 14 residues. This chain's CDR3 is CASSPGGSSTEAFF. The CDR3 nucleotides read TGTGCCAGCAGCCCGGGGGGCAGCAGCACTGAAGCTTTCTTT.

This clonotype has a count of ten or more. The junction departs from germline at one end; a sequencing error may be responsible. This chain joins TRBV7-8 and TRBJ2-3, with TRBD2 identical over 8 bases. Germline V gene data show CDR1 as SGHVS and CDR2 as FQNEAQ. This CDR3 is 18 amino acids long. CDR3 nucleotides: TGTGCCAGCGGCTTATCTTGGGGCGGGAGGTTAAGCACAGATACGCAGTATTTT. Residues: CASGLSWGGRLSTDTQYF.

This chain links TRBV11-2 with TRBJ1-2; 8 bases agree with TRBD1. This CDR3 region has 13 residues. Germline CDR1 is SGHAT and CDR2 is FQNNGV. V trimming: 5 bases; J trimming: 6 bases; junction bases outside the gene matches: 5. In nucleotides, the CDR3 is TGTGCCAGCAGCCCGACAGGGGATCATGGCTACACCTTC. This translates into CASSPTGDHGYTF.

Many counts were recorded for this clonotype. The chain employs TRBV20-1 and TRBJ2-5; 8 bases match TRBD2. The CDR3 has 16 residues. Germline V gene data show CDR1 as DFQATT and CDR2 as SNEGSKA (reference sequence). V lost 0 bases to trimming and J lost 0 bases; unmatched junction nucleotides: 6. CDR3 sequence: CSARDDQRGNQETQYF. The DNA for the CDR3 is TGCAGTGCTAGAGATGACCAGCGGGGGAACCAAGAGACCCAGTACTTC.

There are many counts of this clonotype. The chain is built from TRBV5-1 and TRBJ1-1; maybe TRBD1 (6 bases). CDR3 length: 15 amino acids. The germline V gene has CDR1 SGHRS and CDR2 YFSETQ. Trimming stripped 0 bases from V and 0 bases from J, with 9 bases between. CDR3 DNA: TGCGCCAGCAGCTTGGACAGGGTGGTGAACACTGAAGCTTTCTTT. This sequence encodes CASSLDRVVNTEAFF.

This clonotype was observed many times. This chain connects TRBV15 to TRBJ2-7; 7 positions match TRBD1. The CDR3 extends over 15 amino acids. The V segment lost 0 bases and the J segment 2 bases; nucleotides outside the gene matches: 4. The germline CDR1 and CDR2 sequences are LNHNV and YYDKDF (reference sequence). The CDR3 here is CATSRDVGGPYEQYF. The CDR3 DNA reads as TGTGCCACCAGCAGAGATGTAGGGGGCCCCTACGAGCAGTACTTC.

This clonotype appeared a few times. The rearrangement uses TRBV30 and TRBJ2-3, with D unresolved. CDR3 length: 14 residues. Germline-derived CDR1 and CDR2 are GTSNPN and SVGIG (reference sequence). V lost 3 bases and J 2 bases, leaving 12 bases between the germline ends. CDR3 amino acids: CAWRRSSHTDTQYF. CDR3 bases: TGTGCCTGGAGGAGGAGCTCCCACACAGATACGCAGTATTTT.

J is TRBJ1-2 and V is TRBV5-1; possible D gene TRBD1, 5 bases. The CDR3 loop spans 13 amino acids. Looked up from germline, CDR1 is SGHRS and CDR2 is YFSETQ. Trimming took off 1 base at V and 8 bases at J, with 12 bases between the two ends. The CDR3 is CASSLWQGSGYTF. In nucleotides, the CDR3 is TGCGCCAGCAGCTTGTGGCAGGGAAGCGGCTACACCTTC.

Only a few counts were recorded for this clonotype. The rearrangement uses TRBV10-2 and TRBJ2-1, with 8 bases identical to TRBD2. V trimming: 8 bases; J trimming: 6 bases; junction bases outside the gene matches: 12. The CDR3 is 15 amino acids. CDR1 WSHSY and CDR2 SAAADI come from the germline V gene. CDR3 bases: TGCGCCAGCTTTTGGGTAGCGGGATTGGGCAATGAGCAGTTCTTC. It is translated as CASFWVAGLGNEQFF.

The chain has TRBV30 and TRBJ2-3, with 10 nucleotides matching TRBD2. V shed 5 bases and J 3 bases; nucleotides not matched to a gene: 8. Germline loops: CDR1 GTSNPN, CDR2 SVGIG (reference sequence). CDR3 length equals 15 residues. The CDR3 nucleotides are TGTGCCTGGGGCCCGCTAGCGGGAGAAACAGATACGCAGTATTTT. It yields the protein CAWGPLAGETDTQYF.

The gene calls are TRBV5-1 and TRBJ1-1; no reliable D call. V lost 0 bases to trimming and J lost 1 base, with 13 bases between them. The CDR3 has 16 residues. Germline CDR1 reads SGHRS; CDR2 reads YFSETQ. The CDR3 DNA sequence: TGCGCCAGCAGCTTGGAATCCGTCTGGCAGAACACTGAAGCTTTCTTT. It translates to CASSLESVWQNTEAFF.

At least ten counts were recorded for this clonotype. The chain carries TRBV12-3 or TRBV12-4 and TRBJ1-1; no clear D gene. V dropped 2 bases and J dropped 5 bases, with 12 bases sitting between them. CDR3 length equals 14 residues. The CDR3 region is CASSLRPKGTEAFF. The CDR3 DNA sequence: TGTGCCAGCAGTTTAAGACCTAAAGGGACTGAAGCTTTCTTT.

This clonotype came up once. This sequence joins TRBV7-9 and TRBJ1-2; a possible D gene is TRBD1 (6 bases). The CDR3 is 12 residues long. Germline CDR1 reads SEHNR; CDR2 reads FQNEAQ (reference sequence). Trimming removed 2 bases at V and 8 bases at J, with 9 bases between. The CDR3 loop is CASSLKGVGYTF. CDR3 nucleotides: TGTGCCAGCAGCTTAAAGGGGGTCGGCTACACCTTC. Complete variable domain (other parts from reference TRBV7-9 and TRBJ1-2): DTGVSQNPRHKITKRGQNVTFRCDPISEHNRLYWYRQTLGQGPEFLTYFQNEAQLEKSRLLSDRFSAERPKGSFSTLEIQRTEQGDSAMYLCASSLKGVGYTFGSGTRLTVV.

This clonotype was found many times. The J gene is TRBJ2-1, the V gene TRBV28, with D tentatively TRBD1 (6 bases). The CDR3 is 12 residues long. Germline V gene lookup returns CDR1 MDHEN and CDR2 SYDVKM. Between the trimmed V and J ends, which lost 5 bases and 6 bases, there was a span of 8 bases. The CDR3 is CASSGQSNEQFF. The CDR3, as DNA: TGTGCCAGCAGTGGACAGTCCAATGAGCAGTTCTTC.

This clonotype was counted between two and nine times. The chain links TRBV29-1 to TRBJ2-1; TRBD1 matches 8 bases. The CDR3 is made up of 15 amino acids. CDR1 SQVTM and CDR2 ANQGSEA come from the germline V gene. The V segment lost 3 bases and the J segment 3 bases; nucleotides outside the gene matches: 7. The CDR3 DNA reads as TGCAGCGTTGATGGGTCGGACAGGGTCTACAATGAGCAGTTCTTC. Amino acid sequence: CSVDGSDRVYNEQFF.

This clonotype came up many times. The rearrangement joins TRBV5-1 to TRBJ1-4; 7 nucleotides line up with TRBD1. The CDR3 has 14 amino acids. Germline V gene lookup returns CDR1 SGHRS and CDR2 YFSETQ. Unmatched junction bases numbered 5, after V lost 4 bases and J lost 5 bases. This CDR3 is CASSPTGLNEKLFF. The CDR3 DNA follows: TGCGCCAGCAGCCCGACAGGGCTAAATGAAAAACTGTTTTTT.